The 9 T cell receptor beta chains given below trace back to one sample, sequenced in a study of T-cell memory formation after mild COVID-19. TCRdb ran MiXCR on the 5' RACE reads and lists one entry per CDR3 protein. The data show roughly 450,000 distinct CDR3 sequences, around a sixth seen once. The specimen sequenced was PBMCs or a T cell subset sorted from them (not recorded which). The receptors were gathered from an adult woman who had mild COVID-19 (a few samples of this study predate the infection). Cell type and time point are not known.

The chain combines TRBV4-1 with TRBJ1-2; TRBD1 is a possible D gene (6 bases). This CDR3 spans 14 amino acids. CDR1 and CDR2 (germline): MGHRA, YSYEKL. Trimming removed 4 bases from V and 8 bases from J, with 17 bases in between. CDR3 region: CASSLFHRAFGYTF. Here the CDR3 DNA reads TGCGCCAGCAGCCTTTTCCACAGGGCGTTCGGCTACACCTTC.

V gene TRBV7-7 combines with J gene TRBJ2-3, with 11 bases lining up with TRBD1. Losses at the gene ends were 4 bases for V and 3 bases for J; bases not matched to a gene: 3. The germline gives CDR1 SSHAT, CDR2 FNYEAQ (reference sequence). CDR3 length equals 15 residues. The DNA of the CDR3 is TGTGCCAGCAGCTGGGGACAGGGGGGTACAGATACGCAGTATTTT. The encoded protein is CASSWGQGGTDTQYF. The full variable domain, completed using reference TRBV7-7 and TRBJ2-3, is GAGVSQSPRYKVTKRGQDVTLRCDPISSHATLYWYQQALGQGPEFLTYFNYEAQPDKSGLPSDRFSAERPEGSISTLTIQRTEQRDSAMYRCASSWGQGGTDTQYFGPGTRLTVL.

V gene TRBV20-1 combines with J gene TRBJ2-7; D not resolved. V shed 5 bases and J shed 2 bases, with 16 bases lying between them. The CDR3 is 14 residues long. CDR1 and CDR2 (germline): DFQATT, SNEGSKA (reference sequence). CDR3 protein: CSAQTAYSAYEQYF. Written as DNA, the CDR3 is TGCAGTGCTCAAACCGCGTATTCGGCCTACGAGCAGTACTTC.

The gene calls are TRBV4-3 and TRBJ2-1; 9 nucleotides line up with TRBD2. The CDR3 loop spans 18 amino acids. With V trimmed by 0 bases and J by 5 bases, 11 bases remained unmatched. The germline gives CDR1 LGHNA, CDR2 YSLEER. This chain's CDR3 is CASSQDVRLAGQNNEQFF. The CDR3 DNA reads TGCGCCAGCAGCCAAGATGTAAGGCTAGCGGGGCAAAACAATGAGCAGTTCTTC.

This clonotype was detected many times. The chain links TRBV29-1 to TRBJ2-1; TRBD1 or TRBD2 may be the D gene (6 bases each). Germline V CDR1 and CDR2: SQVTM, ANQGSEA. The V gene lost 4 bases and the J gene lost 9 bases, with 10 bases spanning the gap. There are 11 residues in the CDR3. The CDR3 DNA sequence: TGCAGCGTTGTCAGGGGAGGTGAGCAGTTCTTC. It is translated as CSVVRGGEQFF.

The chain couples TRBV7-9 to TRBJ1-2; unclear D gene. Germline V gene data show CDR1 as SEHNR and CDR2 as FQNEAQ (reference sequence). The V and J ends lost 5 bases and 5 bases respectively, with 21 bases between them. The CDR3 loop spans 16 amino acids. DNA of the CDR3: TGTGCCAGCAGCCTGAATAAGTTAGGACGTACTTATGGCTACACCTTC. The encoded protein is CASSLNKLGRTYGYTF.

This clonotype was seen ten or more times. The V and J genes are TRBV18 and TRBJ2-7; D ambiguous. The germline V and J ends were trimmed by 3 bases and 5 bases, with 8 bases remaining between them. The germline V gene has CDR1 KGHSH and CDR2 LQKENI. The CDR3 has 12 residues. The CDR3 is CASSPLGDEQYF. The CDR3 DNA is TGTGCCAGCTCACCGCTCGGCGACGAGCAGTACTTC. The variable domain in full, completed from reference TRBV18 and TRBJ2-7, reads NAGVMQNPRHLVRRRGQEARLRCSPMKGHSHVYWYRQLPEEGLKFMVYLQKENIIDESGMPKERFSAEFPKEGPSILRIQQVVRGDSAAYFCASSPLGDEQYFGPGTRLTVT.

This clonotype was found a few times. The chain employs TRBV20-1 and TRBJ2-7, with 10 positions matching TRBD2. V shed 6 bases, J shed 3 bases, and the junction held 5 bases outside the gene matches. From germline, CDR1 is DFQATT and CDR2 SNEGSKA (reference sequence). This CDR3 has 13 amino acids. In nucleotides, the CDR3 is TGCAGTGCATCCGGGACTAGCGACTACGAGCAGTACTTC. Protein product: CSASGTSDYEQYF.

The chain's CDR3 is CSAIPGTAVSTEAFF. CDR3 coding DNA: TGCAGCGCTATACCCGGAACAGCGGTATCCACTGAAGCTTTCTTT. This chain joins TRBV29-1 and TRBJ1-1, with D unclear. Per the germline V gene, CDR1 is SQVTM and CDR2 is ANQGSEA. This CDR3 region has 15 residues. V lost 7 bases, J lost 4 bases, and 22 bases lay in between.